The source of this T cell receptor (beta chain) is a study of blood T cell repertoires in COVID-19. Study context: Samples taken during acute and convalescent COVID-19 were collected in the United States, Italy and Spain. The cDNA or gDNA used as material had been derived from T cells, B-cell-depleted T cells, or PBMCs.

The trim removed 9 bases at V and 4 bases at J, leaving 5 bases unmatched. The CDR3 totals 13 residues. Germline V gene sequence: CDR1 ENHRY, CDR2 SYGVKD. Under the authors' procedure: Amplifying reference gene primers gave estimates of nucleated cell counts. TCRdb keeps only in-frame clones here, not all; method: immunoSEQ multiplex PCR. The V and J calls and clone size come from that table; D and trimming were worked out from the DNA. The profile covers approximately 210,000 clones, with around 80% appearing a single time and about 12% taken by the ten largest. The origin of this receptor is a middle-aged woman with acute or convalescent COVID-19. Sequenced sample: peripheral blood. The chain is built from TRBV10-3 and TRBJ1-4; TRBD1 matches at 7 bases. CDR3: CAIRDSLNEKLFF. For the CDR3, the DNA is TGTGCCATTCGGGACAGCCTTAATGAAAAACTGTTTTTT.